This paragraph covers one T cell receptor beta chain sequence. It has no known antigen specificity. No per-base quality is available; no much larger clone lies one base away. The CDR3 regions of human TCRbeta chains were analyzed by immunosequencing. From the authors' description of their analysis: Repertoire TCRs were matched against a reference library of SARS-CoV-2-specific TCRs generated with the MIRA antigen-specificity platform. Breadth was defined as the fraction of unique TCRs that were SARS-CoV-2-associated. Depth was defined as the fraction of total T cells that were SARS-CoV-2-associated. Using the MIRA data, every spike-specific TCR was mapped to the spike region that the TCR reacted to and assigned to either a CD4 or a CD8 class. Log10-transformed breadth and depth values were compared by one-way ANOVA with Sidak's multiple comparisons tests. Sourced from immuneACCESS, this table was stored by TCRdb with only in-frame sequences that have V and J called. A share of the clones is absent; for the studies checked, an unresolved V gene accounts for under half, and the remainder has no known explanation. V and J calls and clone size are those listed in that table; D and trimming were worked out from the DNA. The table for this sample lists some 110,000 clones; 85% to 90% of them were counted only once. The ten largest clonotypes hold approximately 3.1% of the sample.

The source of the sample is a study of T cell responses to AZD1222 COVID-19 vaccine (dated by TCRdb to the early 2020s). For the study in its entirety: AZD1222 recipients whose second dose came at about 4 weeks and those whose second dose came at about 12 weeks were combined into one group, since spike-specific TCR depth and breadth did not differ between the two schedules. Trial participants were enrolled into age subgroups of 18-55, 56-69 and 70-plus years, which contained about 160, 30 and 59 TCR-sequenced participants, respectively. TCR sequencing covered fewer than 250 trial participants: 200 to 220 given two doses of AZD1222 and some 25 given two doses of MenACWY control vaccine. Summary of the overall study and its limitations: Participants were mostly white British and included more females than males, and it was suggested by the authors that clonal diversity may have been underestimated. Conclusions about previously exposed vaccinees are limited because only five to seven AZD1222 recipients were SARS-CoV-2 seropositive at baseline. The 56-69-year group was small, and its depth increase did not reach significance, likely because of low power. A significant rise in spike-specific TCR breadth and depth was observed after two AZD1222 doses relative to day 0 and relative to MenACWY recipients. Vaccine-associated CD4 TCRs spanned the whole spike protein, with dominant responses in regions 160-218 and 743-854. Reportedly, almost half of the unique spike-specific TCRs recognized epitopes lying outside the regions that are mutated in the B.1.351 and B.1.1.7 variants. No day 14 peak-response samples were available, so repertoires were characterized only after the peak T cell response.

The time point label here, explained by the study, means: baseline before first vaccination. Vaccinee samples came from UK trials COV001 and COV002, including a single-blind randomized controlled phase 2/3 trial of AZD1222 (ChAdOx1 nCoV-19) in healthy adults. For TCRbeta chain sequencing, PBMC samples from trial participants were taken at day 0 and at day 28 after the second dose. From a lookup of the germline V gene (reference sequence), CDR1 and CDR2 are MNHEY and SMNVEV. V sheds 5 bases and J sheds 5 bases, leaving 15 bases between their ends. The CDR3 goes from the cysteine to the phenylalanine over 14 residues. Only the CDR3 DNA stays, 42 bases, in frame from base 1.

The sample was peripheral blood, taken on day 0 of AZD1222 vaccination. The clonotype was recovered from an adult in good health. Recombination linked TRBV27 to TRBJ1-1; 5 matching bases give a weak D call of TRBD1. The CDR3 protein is CASSPRRGGTEAFF. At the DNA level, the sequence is TGTGCCAGCAGTCCCCGGAGGGGCGGGACTGAAGCTTTCTTT.